The present entry profiles one T cell receptor beta chain with its context. The sample holds a few counts of this clone. No cognate antigen has been identified for it. Per-base qualities were not stored, and no clone one base away is much larger. The entire isolated RNA was reverse transcribed using the High Capacity cDNA Reverse Transcription Kit, and thus expressed TCRB transcripts were sequenced. Deep immunoSEQ sequencing was performed on naive, central memory and regulatory T cell samples, with an average of roughly 3.6 million total reads per sample. Sorted cells were lysed in RLT buffer and RNA was extracted with DNase-treated RNeasy Micro or Mini kits, depending on cell number. To prevent cross-contamination, each cell subset was processed individually, whereas patient and healthy donor samples were processed jointly. The immunoSEQ multiplex PCR was used to amplify TCRB sequences from cDNA, yielding 87-bp fragments that span the CDR3 region. The amplicons were sequenced using the Illumina HiSeq platform. Per the authors' processing: Synthetic template baselines were used to correct PCR bias computationally, reads within Hamming distance 2 were collapsed together, and singletons that could not be merged were discarded. By aligning reads against IMGT, V, D and J genes, CDR3 length, and insertions or deletions at six rearrangement sites were assigned. Within each subset, clonotype counts were normalized to sorted cell number, and only after that were true diversity and Gini coefficients computed with the tcR R package. The overlap coefficient, calculated on TCRB nucleotide sequences, was used to quantify repertoire sharing. The clones in this table, taken by TCRdb from immuneACCESS, are in-frame only. Not every clone is retained; where verified, under half of the shortfall comes from an unresolved V gene, and the cause of the rest is unknown. V, J and clone size reflect that table, while D and trimming were determined from the DNA. This sample is represented by some 150,000 clones; about 50% of them were singletons. The ten largest account for approximately 0.4% of the sample.

CDR1 SEHNR and CDR2 FQNEAQ are derived from the germline V gene (reference sequence). Its CDR3 holds 15 amino acids, cysteine through phenylalanine. The retained sequence is limited to the CDR3, 45 bases, with the frame set at the first base. V and J lose 5 bases and 7 bases, and a span of 15 bases separates them. The data belong to a study of beta chain features in type 1 diabetes (dated by TCRdb to the late 2010s). Some background on the complete study: Mean age, gender distribution, total cell number and subset yield did not differ between patients and healthy donors. In the study, TCRB repertoires of sorted circulating CD4+ T cell subsets from recently diagnosed type 1 diabetes patients were compared with those of matched healthy donors. A total of about 100 million sorted cells were examined across all samples, and RNA yield correlated strongly with the number of cells per subset. Whereas all 30 or so donors provided naive and central memory subsets, regulatory and stem cell-like memory subsets were isolated from just 8 patients and about 8 healthy donors.

Each donor gave one peripheral blood draw, averaging approximately 0.12 L, which was collected into heparinised tubes. Using a panel that included CD45RO, CCR7, CD25, CD127, CD95 and CD27, naive, central memory, regulatory and stem cell-like memory CD4+ T cells were sorted on a BD FACSAria II. All sorted populations exceeded 95% purity. PBMCs were isolated right away by Lymphoprep density gradient centrifugation and were stained directly, without culture. Samples were stained and sorted in pairs, with one healthy donor and one patient per experiment, so that batch effects were minimized. The full study reports these points: Shorter templates might have been favored by PCR, but patient and control samples were amplified and corrected together, so both groups would have been affected equally by any skew. Because cDNA was sequenced instead of genomic DNA, highly expressing activated cells could be over-represented, though the groups showed no difference in activation or CD3 levels. Naive, central memory and regulatory TCRB repertoires appeared to be more alike among patients than among healthy donors. Because the HLA sub-analyses included only small numbers of individuals, any influence of HLA type on TCRB rearrangement was left unresolved. At VDJ recombination sites, type 1 diabetes patients had fewer insertions and more deleted nucleotides, which implies abnormalities in thymic rearrangement. A moderate but significant shortening of TCRB CDR3 length was observed in type 1 diabetes patients in all four CD4+ subsets.

The chain joins TRBV7-9 to TRBJ1-6; the D gene cannot be resolved reliably. This clonotype originated in a man younger than 35 in good health. Source material: Tregs from blood. In light of the paper, this sample's cell subset or site label describes: regulatory CD4+ T cells. The sequence in DNA is TGTGCCAGCAGCCACCGGAACCTGGGCAATTCACCCCTCCACTTT. It translates to CASSHRNLGNSPLHF.